The source of this T cell receptor beta chain is a study of blood T cell repertoires in COVID-19. Study-wide context: COVID-19 samples collected from the United States, Italy and Spain covered acute and convalescent phases.

CDR1 and CDR2 from the germline V gene are SNHLY and FYNNEI. V shed 0 bases, J shed 3 bases, and the junction held 5 bases outside the gene matches. This CDR3 spans 15 amino acids. Seattle cases were enrolled at active infection and followed longitudinally. In the study's own analysis: Reference gene primer amplification in the assay estimated nucleated cell counts. Some clones are missing from TCRdb's copy, which holds only in-frame ones; the method was immunoSEQ multiplex PCR. Clone size and the V and J calls come from that table; the DNA yielded D and trimming. Of roughly 310,000 clones listed, around 90% are singletons.

The TCR sequence derives from a woman in her 30s with COVID-19, enrolled during active disease. The sequencing input was peripheral blood. V usage is TRBV2 and J usage is TRBJ2-7; 7 bases line up with TRBD2. The DNA of the CDR3 is TGTGCCAGCAGTGAAGCGCGCGGGGGACTCTACGAGCAGTACTTC. Translating it yields CASSEARGGLYEQYF.